This T cell receptor beta chain was identified in a study of T cell repertoires in aging, cancer and after chemotherapy. Study-level information: Donor ages fell into six groups from 30 or younger up to 70 or older. Healthy donor repertoires were recorded over several months to years and showed clear clonal overlap. Study-wide points: Across the chemotherapy interval, each cancer cohort showed higher median generation probability, suggesting thymic rebound. In cancer patients, declining TCR diversity with age involved lost richness and lost evenness.

Peripheral blood genomic DNA, not sorted cells or RNA, was the template. A mixed TRB-A/B primer pool amplified rearranged TRB by multiplex touch-down PCR. A single record per CDR3 protein comes from TCRdb applying MiXCR to the multiplex PCR reads. The repertoire includes more than 9,000 distinct CDR3 sequences, about 35% of them detected once, and about 7.9% sits in the top ten. This clonotype was observed once. Its matching antigen is unknown. Germline V gene sequence: CDR1 LNHDA, CDR2 SQIVND (reference sequence). V lost 6 bases, J lost 1 base, and 17 bases lay in between. The CDR3 sequence is 16 residues long.

The chain has TRBV19 and TRBJ2-3; D might be TRBD1 or TRBD2, each matching 6 bases. The sequence was collected from a human donor in good health. The specimen was blood. In DNA, the CDR3 is TGTGCCAGTAGGGGGGGCAGGGCGGTCGGCACAGATACGCAGTATTTT. Protein sequence: CASRGGRAVGTDTQYF.